This TCR beta chain appears in the sequencing data of a study of patients and donors after allogeneic stem cell transplantation. In its sample, this clonotype was seen many times. Using its own MiXCR run on the RT-PCR reads, TCRdb lists one record per CDR3 protein. Of 150,000 to 200,000 distinct CDR3 sequences listed, about 32% are singletons. The CDR3 consists of 10 residues. Per the germline V gene, CDR1 is SEHNR and CDR2 is FQNEAQ (reference sequence). The chain uses TRBV7-9 and TRBJ1-3; no clear D. The receptor was isolated from a human donor who was either an allogeneic HSCT recipient or a stem cell or donor lymphocyte infusion donor (not recorded which). It is not recorded whose cells these are; they may come from a transplant donor. The sample consisted of blood, either unsorted or a sorted T cell fraction (not recorded which). CDR3 protein: CACSGNTIYF. The CDR3, as DNA: TGTGCTTGTTCTGGAAACACCATATATTTT.